This passage covers 14 T cell receptor beta chains from one sample sequenced in a study of blood T cell repertoires in COVID-19. TCRdb keeps only in-frame clones here, not all; method: immunoSEQ multiplex PCR. The sample lists over 150,000 clones, 85% occurring once. The sequenced material came from peripheral blood. All receptors derive from a man aged 35-49 years with acute or convalescent COVID-19.

The rearrangement joins TRBV30 to TRBJ1-6, with D perhaps matching TRBD1 (6 bases). Trimming cost V 4 bases and J 9 bases, with 19 bases left between them. Germline V gene lookup returns CDR1 GTSNPN and CDR2 SVGIG (reference sequence). This CDR3 spans 15 amino acids. The CDR3 here is CAWTRRGTTGSPLHF. The CDR3 nucleotides are TGTGCCTGGACTCGAAGGGGGACAACGGGTTCACCCCTCCACTTT. The full variable domain, in which reference TRBV30 and TRBJ1-6 provide the parts outside the CDR3, is SQTIHQWPATLVQPVGSPLSLECTVEGTSNPNLYWYRQAAGRGLQLLFYSVGIGQISSEVPQNLSASRPQDRQFILSSKKLLLSDSGFYLCAWTRRGTTGSPLHFGNGTRLTVT.

The genes are TRBV5-1 and TRBJ1-1, with TRBD1 as a possible D gene (5 bases). The CDR3 loop spans 14 amino acids. V dropped 2 bases and J dropped 0 bases, with 8 bases sitting between them. The germline V gene has CDR1 SGHRS and CDR2 YFSETQ. Here the CDR3 DNA reads TGCGCCAGCAGCTTCGGACAACTGAACACTGAAGCTTTCTTT. This codes for CASSFGQLNTEAFF.

J is TRBJ2-2 and V is TRBV6-5; 9 positions match TRBD1. The CDR3 has 14 residues. Trimming removed 8 bases from V and 1 base from J; junction bases left unmatched: 2. Germline lookup yields CDR1 MNHEY and CDR2 SVGAGI. DNA for the CDR3: TGTGCCAGCGGGACAGGGTTGAACACCGGGGAGCTGTTTTTT. Protein sequence: CASGTGLNTGELFF.

CDR3 sequence (DNA): TGTGCCAGCAGCGTAGGACTGCGATCGCAGTTCTTC. Translated: CASSVGLRSQFF. The J gene is TRBJ2-1, the V gene TRBV5-8; D perhaps matches TRBD2 (5 bases). CDR1 and CDR2 (germline): SGHTS, YDEGEE. The CDR3 runs 12 residues. Trimming took off 4 bases at V and 12 bases at J, with 14 bases between the two ends.

This chain connects TRBV6-5 to TRBJ1-2, with TRBD1 as a possible D gene (5 bases). V lost 5 bases and J 8 bases, leaving 18 bases between the germline ends. Per germline, CDR1 MNHEY and CDR2 SVGAGI. There are 14 residues in the CDR3. For the CDR3, the DNA is TGTGCCAGCAGTCGCATCGATGCAGGGCGAGGCTACACCTTC. It is translated as CASSRIDAGRGYTF.

The rearrangement links TRBV5-6 to TRBJ1-2; a weak D match, TRBD1 (5 bases). The CDR3 contains 15 residues. CDR1 is SGHDT and CDR2 is YYEEEE in the germline V gene. The V and J ends lost 3 bases and 0 bases respectively, with 12 bases between them. This CDR3 reads CASSSYRTPNYGYTF. CDR3 bases: TGTGCCAGCAGCTCGTACAGGACCCCTAACTATGGCTACACCTTC.

The chain recombines TRBV7-6 with TRBJ1-1, with TRBD1 identical over 8 bases. There are 14 residues in the CDR3. Germline V CDR1 and CDR2: SGHVS, FNYEAQ. The V segment lost 5 bases and the J segment 1 base; nucleotides outside the gene matches: 3. CDR3 nucleotide sequence: TGTGCCAGCAGCCCAGGACAGGGGAACACTGAAGCTTTCTTT. Translating it yields CASSPGQGNTEAFF.

The chain joins TRBV6-2 or TRBV6-3 to TRBJ2-2; 11 bases fit TRBD2. Germline CDR1 and CDR2: MNHEY and SVGEGT. The ends lost 0 bases at V and 2 bases at J; junction bases unmatched: 5. This CDR3 spans 18 amino acids. Written as DNA, the CDR3 is TGTGCCAGCAGTTACTCGCCTAGCGGGGGGACTAACACCGGGGAGCTGTTTTTT. Protein product: CASSYSPSGGTNTGELFF.

The chain carries TRBV6-5 and TRBJ1-1; 7 nucleotides match TRBD1. After removal of 0 bases from V and 5 bases from J, the junction contained 6 bases not matched to a gene. This CDR3 contains 15 residues. CDR1 MNHEY and CDR2 SVGAGI come from the germline V gene. The CDR3 DNA reads TGTGCCAGCAGTTACTCGCTACAGGGGCGGACTGAAGCTTTCTTT. Its translation: CASSYSLQGRTEAFF.

The rearrangement links TRBV3-1 (or the pseudogene TRBV3-2) to TRBJ2-3, with D hard to call. CDR3 length: 13 residues. Per germline, CDR1 LGHDT and CDR2 YNNKEL (reference sequence). V was shortened by 2 bases and J by 1 base, with 4 bases between the two germline ends. The CDR3: CASSQQGTDTQYF. The CDR3 coding sequence is TGTGCCAGCAGCCAACAGGGCACAGATACGCAGTATTTT.

The gene calls are TRBV10-2 and TRBJ1-1, with 9 bases matching TRBD1. Germline values: CDR1 WSHSY, CDR2 SAAADI. Losses at the gene ends were 6 bases for V and 6 bases for J; bases not matched to a gene: 11. CDR3 length equals 15 residues. The CDR3 bases are TGCGCCAGCAGAAAGAACAGGGGGCAAGCGTCTGAAGCTTTCTTT. This codes for CASRKNRGQASEAFF.

The genes are TRBV11-2 and TRBJ2-7; the D is unclear. CDR1 and CDR2 from the germline V gene are SGHAT and FQNNGV. The CDR3 spans 15 residues. V lost 7 bases and J 4 bases, leaving 20 bases between the germline ends. This CDR3 is CASTSTRRSAYEQYF. The CDR3 bases are TGTGCCAGCACCTCTACACGGAGATCTGCATACGAGCAGTACTTC.

This clone was counted only a few times. The CDR3 loop is CASSGSRAEQFF. DNA of the CDR3: TGTGCCAGCAGTGGGAGCAGGGCTGAGCAGTTCTTC. The rearrangement links TRBV2 to TRBJ2-1; D is perhaps TRBD1 (5 bases). CDR1 and CDR2 (germline): SNHLY, FYNNEI. The V end was cut by 4 bases, the J end by 9 bases, with 10 bases between. The CDR3 spans 12 residues.

This chain uses TRBV12-5 with TRBJ1-3; the match to TRBD1 covers 7 bases. CDR1 is LGHNT, CDR2 FRNRAP, per germline. The CDR3 runs to 15 residues. J lost 4 bases, V lost 4 bases, and 7 bases had no gene match. CDR3 protein: CASGSTGTVGNTIYF. The DNA of the CDR3 is TGTGCTAGTGGTTCTACAGGGACAGTAGGAAACACCATATATTTT.